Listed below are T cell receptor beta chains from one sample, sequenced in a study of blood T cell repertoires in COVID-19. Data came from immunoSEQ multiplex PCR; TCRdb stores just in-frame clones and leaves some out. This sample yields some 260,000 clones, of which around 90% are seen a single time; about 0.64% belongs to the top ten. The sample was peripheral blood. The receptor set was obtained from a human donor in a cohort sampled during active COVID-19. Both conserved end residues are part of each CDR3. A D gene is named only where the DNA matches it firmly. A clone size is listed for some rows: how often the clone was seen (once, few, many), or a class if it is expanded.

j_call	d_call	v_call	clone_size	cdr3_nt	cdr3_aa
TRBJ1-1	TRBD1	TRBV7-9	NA	TGTGCCAGCAGCTTAAGGCAGGGGGAGTATGGAGGCACTGAAGCTTTCTTT	CASSLRQGEYGGTEAFF
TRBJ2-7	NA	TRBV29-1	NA	TGCAGCGTTGCGGGAAACATCGACGAGCAGTACTTC	CSVAGNIDEQYF
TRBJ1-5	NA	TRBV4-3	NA	TGCGCCAGCAGCCAAGACGGACATAGCAATCAGCCCCAGCATTTT	CASSQDGHSNQPQHF
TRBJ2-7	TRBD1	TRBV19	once	TGTGCCAGTAGTACAAGACAGGGCCGTGAGCAGTACTTC	CASSTRQGREQYF
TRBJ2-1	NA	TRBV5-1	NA	TGCGCCAGCAGCTTGGTTGGTAAGGGGAATGAGCAGTTCTTC	CASSLVGKGNEQFF
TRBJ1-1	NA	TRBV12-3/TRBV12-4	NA	TGTGCCAGCAGTTTTCGGGAAAACACTGAAGCTTTCTTT	CASSFRENTEAFF
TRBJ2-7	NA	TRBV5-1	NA	TGCGCCAGCAGCTTACTTGACCGAGACATATCCTACGAGCAGTACTTC	CASSLLDRDISYEQYF
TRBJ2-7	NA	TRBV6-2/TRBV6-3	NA	TGTGCCAGCAGTTATGGTACAGAAGGCGAGCAGTACTTC	CASSYGTEGEQYF
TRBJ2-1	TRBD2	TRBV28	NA	TGTGCCAGCAGTTTAGGGCTAAGCGGGAATTACAATGAGCAGTTCTTC	CASSLGLSGNYNEQFF
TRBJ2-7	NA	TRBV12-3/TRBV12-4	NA	TGTGCCAGCAGTCCAGCGGGCTTCGAGCAGTACTTC	CASSPAGFEQYF
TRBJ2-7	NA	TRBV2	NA	TGTGCCAGCGTGCAGGGGCGCAGCTCCTACGAGCAGTACTTC	CASVQGRSSYEQYF
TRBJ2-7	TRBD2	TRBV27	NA	TGTGCCAGCAGTCTCCGACAGCGGGAGGGTCGGTCCTACGAGCAGTACTTC	CASSLRQREGRSYEQYF
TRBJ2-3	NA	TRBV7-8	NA	TGTGCCAGCAGCTTAGTTCTCAGCACAGATACGCAGTATTTT	CASSLVLSTDTQYF
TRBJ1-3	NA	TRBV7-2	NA	TGTGCCAGCAGCCCTTCGGCCGGGAGCTCTGGAAACACCATATATTTT	CASSPSAGSSGNTIYF
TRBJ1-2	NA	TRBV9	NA	TGTGCCAGCAGCGTAGACAGGGAGGGCTATGGCTACACCTTC	CASSVDREGYGYTF
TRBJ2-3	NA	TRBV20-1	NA	TGCAGTGCTAGTGGCCCAGGGTTCGGAGATACGCAGTATTTT	CSASGPGFGDTQYF